The source of this T cell receptor beta chain is a study of T cell responses to AZD1222 COVID-19 vaccine. Study summary: Second-dose intervals of approximately 4 or approximately 12 weeks were pooled. Study findings and constraints: At baseline, just six AZD1222 recipients tested seropositive. Reportedly, nearly half the spike-specific TCRs target unmutated variant regions.

Method: immunoSEQ multiplex PCR; TCRdb's copy keeps in-frame clones and lacks some. Of 180,000 or so clones listed, around 88% are singletons. A remark on this clone: Its specificity is not known.

This receptor was identified in an adult in good health. The sample here was peripheral blood, taken on day 0 of AZD1222 vaccination.

The CDR3 here is CASSVSELAGVTGELFF. In DNA, the CDR3 is TGTGCCAGCAGCGTCTCCGAGCTAGCGGGGGTTACCGGGGAGCTGTTTTTT. V is TRBV9 and J is TRBJ2-2; 10 bases match TRBD2. This CDR3 comprises 17 residues. Per the germline V gene, CDR1 is SGDLS and CDR2 is YYNGEE. With V trimmed by 2 bases and J by 5 bases, 9 bases remained unmatched.